The sample holds a few counts of the clone carrying this TCR beta chain. Its antigen is not known. Multiplex PCR relied on 32 V and 13 J primers to amplify TCR beta CDR3. Via MiXCR, TCRdb re-called the multiplex PCR reads, giving one row per CDR3 protein. The table shows roughly 10,000 distinct CDR3 sequences, with about a quarter occurring only once. The data originate from a study of immune heterogeneity within non-small cell lung tumors. Study in general: The tumor set comprised a few squamous cell carcinomas and approximately ten non-squamous carcinomas (plus 1 not otherwise specified). Study-wide results and caveats: Within each patient, tumor sites shared identical dominant CDR3 beta clonotypes and also held site-unique high-frequency clones. Local T-cell clonality tracked moderately but significantly with local tumor mutational burden, giving an R of 0.3 to 0.4. Patients largely differed in their high-frequency T-cell receptor beta clonotypes.

Template material for each sample was around 630 ng of bulk tumor genomic DNA. Doctors removed several biopsies from each primary tumor during surgery, keeping them far apart. Newly diagnosed with untreated non-small cell lung cancer, the patients underwent curative surgery. V was trimmed by 10 bases and J by 4 bases, leaving 16 bases between them. This CDR3 spans 13 amino acids. The specimen sequenced was lung tumor tissue. This TCR came from a woman in her forties or fifties with non-small cell lung cancer. The chain uses TRBV12-3 or TRBV12-4 and TRBJ1-2, with TRBD1 as a possible D gene (5 bases). The DNA of the CDR3 is TGTGCCATCTTTCTCGACAGCATCTATGGCTACACCTTC. Translated, it gives CAIFLDSIYGYTF.